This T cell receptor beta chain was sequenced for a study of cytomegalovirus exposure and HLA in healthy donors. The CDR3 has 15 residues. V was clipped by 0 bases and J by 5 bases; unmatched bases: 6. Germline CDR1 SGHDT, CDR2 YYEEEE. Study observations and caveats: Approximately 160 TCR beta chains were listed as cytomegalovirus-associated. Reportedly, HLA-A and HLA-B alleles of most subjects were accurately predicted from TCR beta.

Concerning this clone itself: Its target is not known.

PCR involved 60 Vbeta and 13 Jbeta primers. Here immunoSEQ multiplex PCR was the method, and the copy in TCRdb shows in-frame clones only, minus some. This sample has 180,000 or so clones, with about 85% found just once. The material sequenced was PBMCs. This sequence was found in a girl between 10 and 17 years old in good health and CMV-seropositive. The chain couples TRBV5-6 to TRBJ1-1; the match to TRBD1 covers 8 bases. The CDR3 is CASSLDDRGDTEAFF. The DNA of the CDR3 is TGTGCCAGCAGCTTGGATGACAGGGGAGATACTGAAGCTTTCTTT.